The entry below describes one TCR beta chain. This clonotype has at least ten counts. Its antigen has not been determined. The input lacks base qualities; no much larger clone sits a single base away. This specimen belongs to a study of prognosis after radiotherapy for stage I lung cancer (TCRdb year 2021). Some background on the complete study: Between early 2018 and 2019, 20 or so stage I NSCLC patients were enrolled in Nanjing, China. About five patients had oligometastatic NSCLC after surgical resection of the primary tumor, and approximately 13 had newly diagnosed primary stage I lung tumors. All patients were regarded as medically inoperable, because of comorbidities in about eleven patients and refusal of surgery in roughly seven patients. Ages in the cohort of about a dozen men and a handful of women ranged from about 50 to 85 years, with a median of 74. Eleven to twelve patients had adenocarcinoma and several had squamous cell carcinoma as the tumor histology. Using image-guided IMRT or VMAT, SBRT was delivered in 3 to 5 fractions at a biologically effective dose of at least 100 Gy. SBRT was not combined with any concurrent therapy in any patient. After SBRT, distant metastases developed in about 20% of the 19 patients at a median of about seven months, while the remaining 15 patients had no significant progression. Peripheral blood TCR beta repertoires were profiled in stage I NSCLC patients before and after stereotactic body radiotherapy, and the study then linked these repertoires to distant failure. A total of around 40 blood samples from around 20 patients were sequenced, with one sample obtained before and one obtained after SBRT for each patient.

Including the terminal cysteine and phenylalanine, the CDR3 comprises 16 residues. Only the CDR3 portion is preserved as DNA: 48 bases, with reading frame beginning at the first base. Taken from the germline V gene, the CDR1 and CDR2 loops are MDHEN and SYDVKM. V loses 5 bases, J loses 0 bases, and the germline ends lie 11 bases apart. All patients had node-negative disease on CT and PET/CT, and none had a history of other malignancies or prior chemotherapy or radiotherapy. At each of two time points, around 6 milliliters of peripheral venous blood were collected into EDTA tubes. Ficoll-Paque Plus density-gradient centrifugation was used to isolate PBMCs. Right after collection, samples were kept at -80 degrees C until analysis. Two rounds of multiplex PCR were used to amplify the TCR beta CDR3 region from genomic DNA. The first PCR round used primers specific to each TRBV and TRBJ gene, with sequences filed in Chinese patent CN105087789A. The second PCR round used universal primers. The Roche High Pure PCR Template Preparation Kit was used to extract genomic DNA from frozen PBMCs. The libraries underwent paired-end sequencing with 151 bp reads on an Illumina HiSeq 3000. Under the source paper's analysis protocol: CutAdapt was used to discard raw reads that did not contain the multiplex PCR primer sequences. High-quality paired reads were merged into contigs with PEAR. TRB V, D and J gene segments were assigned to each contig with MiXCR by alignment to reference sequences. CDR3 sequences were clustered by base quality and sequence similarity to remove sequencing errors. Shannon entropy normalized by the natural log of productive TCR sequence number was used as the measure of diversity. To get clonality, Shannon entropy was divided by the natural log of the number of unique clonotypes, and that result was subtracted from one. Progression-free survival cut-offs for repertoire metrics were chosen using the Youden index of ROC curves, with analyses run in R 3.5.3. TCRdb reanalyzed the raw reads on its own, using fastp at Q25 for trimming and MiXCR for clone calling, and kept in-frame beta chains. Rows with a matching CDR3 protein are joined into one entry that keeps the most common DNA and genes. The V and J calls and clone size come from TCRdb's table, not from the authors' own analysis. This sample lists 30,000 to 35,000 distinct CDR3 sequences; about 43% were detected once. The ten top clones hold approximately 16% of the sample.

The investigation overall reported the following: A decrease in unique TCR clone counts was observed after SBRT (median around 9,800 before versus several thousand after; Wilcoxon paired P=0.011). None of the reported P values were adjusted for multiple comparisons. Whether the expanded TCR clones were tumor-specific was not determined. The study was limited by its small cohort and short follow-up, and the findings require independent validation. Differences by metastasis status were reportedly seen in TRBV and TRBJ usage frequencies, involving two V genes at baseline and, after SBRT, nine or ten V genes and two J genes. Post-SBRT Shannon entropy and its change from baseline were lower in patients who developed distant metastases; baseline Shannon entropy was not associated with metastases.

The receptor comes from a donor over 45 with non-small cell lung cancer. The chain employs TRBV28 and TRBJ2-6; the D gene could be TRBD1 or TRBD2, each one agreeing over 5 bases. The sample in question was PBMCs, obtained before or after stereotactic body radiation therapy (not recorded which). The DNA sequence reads TGTGCCAGCAGTACCCCGGGACGCTCTGGGGCCAACGTCCTGACTTTC. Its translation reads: CASSTPGRSGANVLTF. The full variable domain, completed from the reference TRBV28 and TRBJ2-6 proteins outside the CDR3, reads DVKVTQSSRYLVKRTGEKVFLECVQDMDHENMFWYRQDPGLGLRLIYFSYDVKMKEKGDIPEGYSVSREKKERFSLILESASTNQTSMYLCASSTPGRSGANVLTFGAGSRLTVL.